This paragraph covers one T cell receptor beta chain sequence. This sample stems from a study of blood T cell repertoires in COVID-19. From germline, CDR1 is MGHRA and CDR2 YSYEKL. The CDR3 extends over 14 amino acids. Losses at the gene ends were 4 bases for V and 3 bases for J; bases not matched to a gene: 4. Clones were read by immunoSEQ multiplex PCR, and TCRdb kept only the in-frame ones, dropping some. The sample holds under 70,000 clones, over 75% seen once. The clonotype comes from a human donor with active COVID-19. The donor label of this sample is uncertain. J is TRBJ2-7 and V is TRBV4-1; 9 bases are shared with TRBD1. Material: peripheral blood. For the CDR3, the DNA is TGCGCCAGCAGCCTTCGACAGGGGGTCTACGAGCAGTACGTC. This gives the protein CASSLRQGVYEQYV.